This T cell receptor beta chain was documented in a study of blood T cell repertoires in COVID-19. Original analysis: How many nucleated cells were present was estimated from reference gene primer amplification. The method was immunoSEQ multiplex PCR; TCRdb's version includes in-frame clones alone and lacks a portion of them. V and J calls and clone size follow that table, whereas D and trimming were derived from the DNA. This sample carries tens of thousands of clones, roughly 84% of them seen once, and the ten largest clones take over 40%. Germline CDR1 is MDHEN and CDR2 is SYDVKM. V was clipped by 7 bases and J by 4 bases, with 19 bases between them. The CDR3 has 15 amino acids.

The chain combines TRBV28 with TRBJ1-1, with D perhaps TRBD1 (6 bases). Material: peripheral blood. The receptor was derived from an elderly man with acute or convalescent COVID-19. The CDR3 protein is CASTEVARGFTEAFF. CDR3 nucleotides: TGTGCCAGCACGGAGGTCGCCAGGGGCTTCACTGAAGCTTTCTTT. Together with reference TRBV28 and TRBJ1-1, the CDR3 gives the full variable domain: DVKVTQSSRYLVKRTGEKVFLECVQDMDHENMFWYRQDPGLGLRLIYFSYDVKMKEKGDIPEGYSVSREKKERFSLILESASTNQTSMYLCASTEVARGFTEAFFGQGTRLTVV.